This T cell receptor (beta chain) was documented in a study of shared clonotypes between healthy human individuals. Produced via immunoSEQ multiplex PCR; TCRdb's table is partial and in-frame only. The sample records about 330,000 clones, approximately 74% being singletons. V was pared by 2 bases and J by 6 bases, with 8 bases between. Germline CDR1 is ENHRY and CDR2 is SYGVKD. The CDR3 consists of 13 residues. The chain links TRBV10-3 to TRBJ2-1, with unresolved D. The sequence was collected from a man aged 25-45 years in good health. The sequenced sample consisted of memory CD4+ T cells sorted from blood. Documented subset: CD45RA-negative fraction. Written as DNA, the CDR3 is TGTGCCATCAGTGAGGGGCCCAGCAATGAGCAGTTCTTC. Translating it yields CAISEGPSNEQFF.